This TCR beta chain derives from a study of T cells in Graves' hyperthyroidism and ophthalmopathy. TCR beta CDR3 regions were amplified from RNA transcripts. First-round RT-PCR targeting the TCR CDR3 was performed with the HTBI primer set. TCRdb redid the calling of the multiplex PCR reads with MiXCR, one entry per CDR3 protein. The data hold 380,000 or so distinct CDR3 sequences, with approximately 15% observed a single time. Germline V CDR1 and CDR2: MDHEN, SYDVKM. The V and J ends lost 8 bases and 8 bases respectively, with 18 bases between them. The CDR3 contains 13 residues. This clonotype was recorded many times. Graves' hyperthyroidism was deemed stable absent ophthalmopathy progression within 18 months. The authors took PBMCs from about 9.5 ml fresh peripheral blood.

What was sequenced was blood. This receptor was obtained from a woman between 25 and 40 years old with Graves' hyperthyroidism. J is TRBJ1-2 and V is TRBV28, with D maybe TRBD1 (5 bases). The CDR3 reads CASLDGQGRGYTF. The CDR3 coding sequence is TGTGCCAGCCTGGACGGCCAGGGAAGGGGCTACACCTTC.